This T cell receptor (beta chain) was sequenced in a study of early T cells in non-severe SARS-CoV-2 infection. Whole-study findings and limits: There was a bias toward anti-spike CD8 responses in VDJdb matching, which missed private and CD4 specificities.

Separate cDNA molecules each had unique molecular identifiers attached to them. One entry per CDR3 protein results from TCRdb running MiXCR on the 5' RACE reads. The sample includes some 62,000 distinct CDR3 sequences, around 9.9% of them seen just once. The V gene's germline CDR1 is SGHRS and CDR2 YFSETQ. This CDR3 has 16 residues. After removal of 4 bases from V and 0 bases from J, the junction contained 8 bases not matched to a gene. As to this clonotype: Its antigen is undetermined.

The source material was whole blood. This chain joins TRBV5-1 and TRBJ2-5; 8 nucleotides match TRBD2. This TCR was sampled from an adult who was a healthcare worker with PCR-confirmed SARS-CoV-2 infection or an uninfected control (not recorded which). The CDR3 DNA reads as TGCGCCAGCAGCCTAAGAGCGGGGGCCCACCAAGAGACCCAGTACTTC. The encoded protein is CASSLRAGAHQETQYF.